The rows below give T cell receptor beta chains drawn from one sample of a study of regulatory T cells in long-lasting Graves disease. TCRdb analysed the multiplex PCR reads with MiXCR anew, one entry per CDR3 protein. The sample includes roughly 400,000 distinct CDR3 sequences, 21% of them seen just once. Sequences were derived from peripheral blood mononuclear cells (PBMCs), sampled when the disease was refractory, from a patient treated with antithyroid drugs. The receptors were sampled from a female donor with Graves disease. Both conserved end residues are part of each CDR3. D genes are given only for firm matches. Clone size is stated in some rows and not others, as once, few, many or a class when expanded.

size,J,D,V,DNA,CDR3
few,TRBJ2-4,TRBD1,TRBV12-3/TRBV12-4,TGTGCCAGCAGTGGACAGGACCCTCGGGGCATTCAGTACTTC,CASSGQDPRGIQYF
many,TRBJ2-2,.,TRBV6-5,TGTGCCAGCAGTTACCCGACTAGGCGAGTCAATACCGGGGAGCTGTTTTTT,CASSYPTRRVNTGELFF
few,TRBJ1-2,.,TRBV7-9,TGTGCCAGCAGCTTAGTAGGAACTAACTATGGCTACACCTTC,CASSLVGTNYGYTF
.,TRBJ2-1,TRBD1,TRBV28,TGTGCCAGCAGTCCCTCCGGGACAGGGGGCTTGCGGAGCTCCTACAATGAGCAGTTCTTC,CASSPSGTGGLRSSYNEQFF
.,TRBJ1-1,.,TRBV5-1,TGCGCCAGCAGCTTGCCAGGGGACACTGAAGCTTTCTTT,CASSLPGDTEAFF
many,TRBJ2-7,.,TRBV12-3/TRBV12-4,TGTGCCAGCAGTGCGGCGAGGAGCGAGCAGTACTTC,CASSAARSEQYF
.,TRBJ1-1,.,TRBV10-1,TGCGCCAGCAGCAGGGACGAGGACACTGGAGCTTTCTTT,CASSRDEDTGAFF
many,TRBJ2-2,.,TRBV11-1,TGTGCCAGCAGCCTGAGTAGGGGTTACAACACCGGGGAGCTGTTTTTT,CASSLSRGYNTGELFF
.,TRBJ2-7,TRBD2,TRBV5-4,TGTGCCAGCAGCTTGGAGCTAGCGGGAGTAATCTACGAGCAGTACTTC,CASSLELAGVIYEQYF
many,TRBJ1-2,TRBD1,TRBV25-1,TGTGCCAGCAGTGTAAAAGGGGGCCGCCCCCATGGCTACACCTTC,CASSVKGGRPHGYTF
many,TRBJ2-2,.,TRBV12-3/TRBV12-4,TGTGCCAGCAGTTTAGCAGAGGGGAGCACCGGGGAGCTGTTTTTT,CASSLAEGSTGELFF
many,TRBJ2-5,.,TRBV28,TGTGCCAGTAGGTTGGCCCAAGAGACCCAGTACTTC,CASRLAQETQYF
many,TRBJ2-5,TRBD1,TRBV11-2,TGTGCCAGCAGCTCAGGACAGGGCCGGGGGGAGACCCAGTACTTC,CASSSGQGRGETQYF
few,TRBJ2-1,.,TRBV6-1,TGTGCCACACGCTCGGACCGACTCTTTTTCTCCTACAATGAGCAGTTCTTC,CATRSDRLFFSYNEQFF
many,TRBJ1-1,TRBD1,TRBV27,TGTGCCAGCAGTTTTTCCTTCAGACAGGGCAACACTGAAGCTTTCTTT,CASSFSFRQGNTEAFF